This T cell receptor (beta chain) was captured by sequencing in a study of neurological immune-mediated disorders. This clonotype was picked up one time. One end of the junction does not line up with germline, which may come from a read error. Germline lookup yields CDR1 DFQATT and CDR2 SNEGSKA (reference sequence). The CDR3 has 15 amino acids. TCRdb fed the 5' RACE reads into MiXCR, producing one record per CDR3 protein. In the table there are 65,000 to 90,000 distinct CDR3 sequences, 10% to 13% of which are singletons. The chain joins TRBV20-1 to TRBJ2-2; TRBD2 agrees at 10 bases. The TCR was taken from a man aged 35 to 55 in good health. Material: PBMCs. In DNA form, the CDR3 reads TGCAGTTCTCTTCTAGCGGGGGCGAACACCGTGGAGCTGTTTTTT. Translation gives CSSLLAGANTVELFF.